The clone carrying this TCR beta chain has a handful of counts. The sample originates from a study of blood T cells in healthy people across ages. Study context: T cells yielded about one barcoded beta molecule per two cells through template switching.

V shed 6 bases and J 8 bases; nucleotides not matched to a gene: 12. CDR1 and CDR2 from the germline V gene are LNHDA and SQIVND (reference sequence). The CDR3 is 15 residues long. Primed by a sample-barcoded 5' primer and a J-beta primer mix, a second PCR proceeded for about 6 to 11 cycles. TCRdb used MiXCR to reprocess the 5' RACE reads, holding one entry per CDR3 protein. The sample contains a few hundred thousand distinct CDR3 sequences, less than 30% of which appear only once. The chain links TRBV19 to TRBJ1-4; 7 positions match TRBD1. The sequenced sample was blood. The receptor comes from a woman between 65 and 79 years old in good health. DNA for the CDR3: TGTGCCAGTAGAAGGAAAACAGGGGTTGAAGAAAAACTGTTTTTT. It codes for CASRRKTGVEEKLFF.